One sample yielded the 22 T cell receptor beta chains listed below, sequenced in a study of blood T cell repertoires in COVID-19. Repertoires were generated with immunoSEQ multiplex PCR, while TCRdb's copy carries only in-frame clones and drops some. The top ten hold roughly 1.6% of the sample, which has fewer than 200,000 clones, about nine tenths seen once. Specimen: peripheral blood. The receptor set was obtained from a woman aged 45-59 years with acute or convalescent COVID-19.

The chain has TRBV5-1 and TRBJ2-1, with 11 bases identical to TRBD2. This CDR3 is built from 18 residues. Germline CDR1 is SGHRS and CDR2 is YFSETQ. Trimming removed 4 bases from V and 7 bases from J; junction bases left unmatched: 16. The CDR3 sequence: CASSPARILAGGWNEQFF. The CDR3 DNA sequence: TGCGCCAGCAGCCCAGCCCGGATTCTAGCGGGAGGATGGAATGAGCAGTTCTTC.

This rearrangement joins TRBV19 to TRBJ2-1, with TRBD1 identical over 9 bases. CDR3 length equals 16 residues. Trimming cost V 1 base and J 3 bases; bases outside gene matches: 4. The germline V gene encodes CDR1 LNHDA and CDR2 SQIVND (reference sequence). Here the CDR3 DNA reads TGTGCCAGTAGTATAGGGGGACAGGGATACTACAATGAGCAGTTCTTC. Amino acids: CASSIGGQGYYNEQFF.

In this sample, this clone turned up once. This chain joins TRBV6-4 and TRBJ2-3, with 9 nucleotides matching TRBD1. CDR1 and CDR2 (germline): MRHNA, SNTAGT. The CDR3 runs to 15 residues. V was pared by 6 bases and J by 0 bases, with 4 bases of the junction left unmatched. The CDR3 DNA reads TGTGCCAGCAGCGGACAGGGGACGAGCACAGATACGCAGTATTTT. Translation gives CASSGQGTSTDTQYF.

This chain uses TRBV5-5 with TRBJ2-3; 10 positions match TRBD2. Germline assignment: CDR1 SGHKS and CDR2 YYEKEE (reference sequence). The junction had 4 bases not matched to a gene; V was cut back by 5 bases and J by 4 bases. The CDR3 extends over 14 amino acids. The CDR3 coding sequence is TGTGCCAGCAGTCCCGGGACTAGCGCAGATACGCAGTATTTT. This encodes CASSPGTSADTQYF.

V and J are TRBV11-3 and TRBJ1-5; weak D call: TRBD1 (5 bases). CDR3 length equals 14 residues. V dropped 5 bases and J dropped 6 bases, with 14 bases sitting between them. Germline CDR1 SGHNT, CDR2 YENEEA. The CDR3 reads CASSRGGLGQPQHF. The CDR3 coding sequence is TGTGCCAGCAGCCGCGGGGGGTTAGGTCAGCCCCAGCATTTT. Together with reference TRBV11-3 and TRBJ1-5, the CDR3 gives the full variable domain: EAGVVQSPRYKIIEKKQPVAFWCNPISGHNTLYWYLQNLGQGPELLIRYENEEAVDDSQLPKDRFSAERLKGVDSTLKIQPAELGDSAVYLCASSRGGLGQPQHFGDGTRLSIL.

This rearrangement joins TRBV27 to TRBJ2-3, with D maybe TRBD2 (7 bases). Trimming pared 6 bases from V and 2 bases from J, leaving 9 bases between. This CDR3 spans 13 amino acids. CDR1 MNHEY and CDR2 SMNVEV come from the germline V gene (reference sequence). DNA for the CDR3: TGTGCCAGCAGGCGGGGGCACACAGATACGCAGTATTTT. Amino acids: CASRRGHTDTQYF.

In nucleotides, the CDR3 is TGTGCTAGTGGTTTGATAATCAACTCTAGAAACCAAGAGACCCAGTACTTC. Translation gives CASGLIINSRNQETQYF. This sequence joins TRBV12-5 and TRBJ2-5; no firm D call. The germline CDR1 and CDR2 sequences are LGHNT and FRNRAP. Trimming shortened V by 2 bases and J by 0 bases, and 16 bases separated the two germline ends. CDR3 length: 17 residues.

This clone was counted once. The chain joins TRBV5-6 to TRBJ2-1, with D maybe TRBD1 (5 bases). V was clipped by 7 bases and J by 3 bases, with 14 bases between them. CDR3 length: 14 amino acids. Germline CDR1 and CDR2: SGHDT and YYEEEE. The CDR3 here is CASEGAGNYNEQFF. For the CDR3, the DNA is TGTGCCAGCGAAGGGGCTGGAAACTACAATGAGCAGTTCTTC. The full variable domain, with the rest looked up from reference TRBV5-6 and TRBJ2-1, is DAGVTQSPTHLIKTRGQQVTLRCSPKSGHDTVSWYQQALGQGPQFIFQYYEEEERQRGNFPDRFSGHQFPNYSSELNVNALLLGDSALYLCASEGAGNYNEQFFGPGTRLTVL.

This chain joins TRBV6-2 or TRBV6-3 and TRBJ1-1, with D possibly TRBD1 on 5 matching bases. Germline V lookup: CDR1 MNHEY, CDR2 SVGEGT. V gave up 6 bases and J gave up 4 bases, with 18 bases separating them. The CDR3 is 15 residues long. DNA for the CDR3: TGTGCCAGCAGCCTGCTGGGGCTCCCGAGCACTGAAGCTTTCTTT. This encodes CASSLLGLPSTEAFF.

This rearrangement joins TRBV6-5 to TRBJ1-1, with D hard to call. Trimming stripped 7 bases from V and 1 base from J, with 4 bases between. There are 11 residues in the CDR3. The V gene's germline CDR1 is MNHEY and CDR2 SVGAGI. The CDR3 DNA reads TGTGCCAGCACCAGGAACACTGAAGCTTTCTTT. It specifies CASTRNTEAFF.

The chain employs TRBV10-3 and TRBJ1-1; 8 positions match TRBD1. The CDR3 contains 15 residues. The V segment lost 0 bases and the J segment 6 bases; nucleotides outside the gene matches: 6. Germline CDR1 is ENHRY and CDR2 is SYGVKD. In DNA, the CDR3 is TGTGCCATCAGTGAGTCTGGACAGGGAGAGTCTGAAGCTTTCTTT. It codes for CAISESGQGESEAFF.

This sequence joins TRBV4-3 and TRBJ1-6; TRBD1 matches 10 bases. The J segment lost 0 bases and the V segment lost 3 bases, leaving 11 bases of the junction unmatched. This CDR3 is 20 amino acids long. CDR1 is LGHNA and CDR2 is YSLEER in the germline V gene. CDR3 in amino acids: CASSQEARQGASSYNSPLHF. The CDR3 DNA sequence: TGCGCCAGCAGCCAGGAAGCTAGACAGGGGGCGAGCTCCTATAATTCACCCCTCCACTTT.

The V call is TRBV15, the J call TRBJ2-1; the match to TRBD1 covers 10 bases. The germline CDR1 and CDR2 sequences are LNHNV and YYDKDF (reference sequence). V was clipped by 2 bases and J by 7 bases; unmatched bases: 8. CDR3 length: 16 residues. The CDR3 sequence: CATSRSRDRGKNEQFF. The DNA for the CDR3 is TGTGCCACCAGCAGATCTCGGGACAGGGGAAAGAATGAGCAGTTCTTC.

CDR3 amino acids: CASSVNGLLTDTQYF. The CDR3 DNA is TGTGCCAGCAGCGTTAATGGACTTCTCACAGATACGCAGTATTTT. This chain joins TRBV9 and TRBJ2-3; a possible D gene is TRBD2 (5 bases). CDR3 length equals 15 residues. Germline CDR1 reads SGDLS; CDR2 reads YYNGEE. V was pared by 2 bases and J by 2 bases, with 12 bases between. The whole variable domain, remainder taken from reference TRBV9 and TRBJ2-3, is DSGVTQTPKHLITATGQRVTLRCSPRSGDLSVYWYQQSLDQGLQFLIQYYNGEERAKGNILERFSAQQFPDLHSELNLSSLELGDSALYFCASSVNGLLTDTQYFGPGTRLTVL.

The rearrangement joins TRBV14 to TRBJ2-7; tentative D call: TRBD1 (6 bases). Germline-derived CDR1 and CDR2 are SGHDN and FVKESK. V lost 4 bases and J lost 2, with 12 bases in between. This CDR3 contains 14 residues. The CDR3 DNA reads as TGTGCCAGCAGCCTCAGGGGTGGGACCTACGAGCAGTACTTC. It codes for CASSLRGGTYEQYF.

The chain has TRBV6-5 and TRBJ1-5; D is perhaps TRBD1 (6 bases). The V and J ends lost 5 bases and 0 bases respectively, with 11 bases between them. The germline V gene encodes CDR1 MNHEY and CDR2 SVGAGI. The CDR3 runs to 15 residues. CDR3 bases: TGTGCCAGCAGTAGACAGGCGTATAGCAATCAGCCCCAGCATTTT. Protein: CASSRQAYSNQPQHF.

The V gene is TRBV5-6, the J gene TRBJ2-5; TRBD1 matches 7 bases. CDR1 is SGHDT, CDR2 YYEEEE, per germline. CDR3 size: 14 residues. V gave up 0 bases and J gave up 7 bases; unmatched junction bases: 6. The CDR3 DNA reads as TGTGCCAGCAGCTTGGGTCCGAACAGGGGGACCCAGTACTTC. Translated, it gives CASSLGPNRGTQYF.

This clone was found a few times. The chain links TRBV10-3 to TRBJ1-1; D might be TRBD1 (6 bases). Trimming stripped 5 bases from V and 8 bases from J, with 12 bases between. The CDR3 runs to 12 residues. Germline V CDR1 and CDR2: ENHRY, SYGVKD. The chain's CDR3 is CAISTGSAEAFF. DNA of the CDR3: TGTGCCATCAGTACAGGGTCTGCCGAAGCTTTCTTT.

There are a few counts of this clone. The rearrangement links TRBV7-9 to TRBJ1-2, with 10 positions matching TRBD1. There are 17 residues in the CDR3. Germline CDR1 reads SEHNR; CDR2 reads FQNEAQ (reference sequence). J was trimmed by 6 bases and V by 3 bases; bases with no gene match: 13. As DNA, the CDR3 is TGTGCCAGCAGCTTCCGGGACAGGGGCCCCGCAGGGGATGGCTACACCTTC. Translating gives CASSFRDRGPAGDGYTF.

The chain is built from TRBV6-5 and TRBJ1-2, with D unresolved. In germline, CDR1 is MNHEY, CDR2 SVGAGI. The CDR3 runs to 14 residues. Between the trimmed V and J ends, which lost 0 bases and 2 bases, there was a span of 7 bases. The CDR3 sequence is CASSYSSGNYGYTF. In DNA, the CDR3 is TGTGCCAGCAGTTACTCGAGCGGGAACTATGGCTACACCTTC.

The rearrangement joins TRBV11-2 to TRBJ1-2, with D possibly being TRBD1 (6 bases). Germline V gives CDR1 SGHAT, CDR2 FQNNGV. CDR3 length: 13 amino acids. V lost 5 bases to trimming and J lost 5 bases, with 12 bases between them. CDR3 sequence reads: CASSPGAGYGYTF. CDR3 sequence (DNA): TGTGCCAGCAGCCCAGGGGCGGGTTATGGCTACACCTTC.

This clone was counted between two and nine times. The chain's CDR3 is CASSYRPDGDEQYF. Written as DNA, the CDR3 is TGTGCCAGCAGTTACCGACCGGACGGGGACGAGCAGTACTTC. The chain recombines TRBV6-2 or TRBV6-3 with TRBJ2-7; perhaps TRBD2 as D (5 bases). CDR1 and CDR2 from the germline V gene are MNHEY and SVGEGT. Trimming removed 2 bases at V and 5 bases at J, with 13 bases between. CDR3 length: 14 amino acids.